This TCR beta chain was observed in a study of a mutant IDH1 vaccine in newly diagnosed glioma. At the level of the study: Treated patients showed a male proportion of roughly 62%, a female proportion of 37.5%, and a mean age of 40.4 years. It was radiotherapy, temozolomide, or both that patients received previously, with most receiving both.

Study results and limitations: Pseudoprogression showed no apparent link to changes in top peripheral T cell clonotypes.

A note on this clone: Its antigen remains unknown.

Time point denoted: baseline, week 1 (first vaccination visit). The treatment: pre-vaccination baseline after standard-of-care therapy. This table comes from immunoSEQ multiplex PCR, and its TCRdb copy is limited to in-frame clones, with some not included. The table records around 63,000 clones, approximately 91% of them present only once. Looked up from germline, CDR1 is WSHSY and CDR2 is SAAADI. The ends were cut back, 9 bases at V and 7 bases at J, with 16 bases in the middle. The CDR3 loop spans 13 amino acids. The sequencing here drew on PBMCs, taken from a glioma patient treated with radiotherapy, temozolomide or both. This sequence originates from a man in his fifties or sixties with glioma. J is TRBJ1-5 and V is TRBV10-2; possible D gene TRBD1, 6 bases. DNA of the CDR3: TGCGCCAGTCGGGGGCAGATGTACCAGCCCCAGCATTTT. It is translated as CASRGQMYQPQHF.